The clone carrying this TCR beta chain has only a few counts. Its specificity is not known. These data are taken from a study of T cell responses to AZD1222 COVID-19 vaccine. Findings and caveats of the study: In a largely white British group with more females than males, clonal diversity was possibly underestimated.

Germline loops: CDR1 MNHNY, CDR2 SVGAGI (reference sequence). V dropped 4 bases and J dropped 4 bases, with 12 bases sitting between them. This CDR3 has 14 residues. Repertoires were generated with immunoSEQ multiplex PCR, while TCRdb's copy carries only in-frame clones and drops some. The data contain about 100,000 clones, roughly 90% of them singletons. V usage is TRBV6-6 and J usage is TRBJ2-3; the D is unclear. Specimen: peripheral blood, collected on day 0 of AZD1222 vaccination. This TCR was sampled from an adult in good health. CDR3 in amino acids: CASSLRLGADTQYF. The CDR3 DNA reads TGTGCCAGCAGTTTACGGCTAGGTGCAGATACGCAGTATTTT.